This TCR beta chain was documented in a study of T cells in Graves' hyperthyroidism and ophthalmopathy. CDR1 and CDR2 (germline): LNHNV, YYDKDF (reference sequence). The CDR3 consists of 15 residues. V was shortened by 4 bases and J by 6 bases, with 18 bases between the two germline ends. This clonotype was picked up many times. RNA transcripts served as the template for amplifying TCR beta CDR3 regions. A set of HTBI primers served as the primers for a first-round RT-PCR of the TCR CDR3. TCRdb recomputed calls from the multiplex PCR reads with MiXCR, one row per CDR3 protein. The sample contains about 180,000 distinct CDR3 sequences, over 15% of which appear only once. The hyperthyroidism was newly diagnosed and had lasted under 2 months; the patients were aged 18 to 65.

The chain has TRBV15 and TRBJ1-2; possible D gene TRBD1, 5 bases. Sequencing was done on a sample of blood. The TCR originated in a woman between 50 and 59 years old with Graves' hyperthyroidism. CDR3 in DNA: TGTGCCACCAGCAACCGGATAGGGGAGGTGGATGGCTACACCTTC. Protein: CATSNRIGEVDGYTF.